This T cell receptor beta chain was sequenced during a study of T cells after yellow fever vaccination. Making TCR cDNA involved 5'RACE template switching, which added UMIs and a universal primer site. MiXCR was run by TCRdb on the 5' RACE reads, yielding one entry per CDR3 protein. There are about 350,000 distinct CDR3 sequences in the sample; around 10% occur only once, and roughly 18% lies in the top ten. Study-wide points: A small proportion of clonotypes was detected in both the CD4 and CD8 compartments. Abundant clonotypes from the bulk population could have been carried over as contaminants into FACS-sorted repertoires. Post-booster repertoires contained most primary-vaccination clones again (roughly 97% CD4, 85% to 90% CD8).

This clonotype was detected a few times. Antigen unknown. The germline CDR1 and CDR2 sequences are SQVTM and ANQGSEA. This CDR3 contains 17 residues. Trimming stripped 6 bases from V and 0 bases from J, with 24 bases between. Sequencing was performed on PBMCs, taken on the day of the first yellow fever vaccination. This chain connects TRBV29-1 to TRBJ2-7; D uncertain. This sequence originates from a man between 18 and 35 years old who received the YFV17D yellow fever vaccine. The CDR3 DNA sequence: TGCAGCGTAAGGCCGACTGGACGTTACTCAAGCTCCTACGAGCAGTACTTC. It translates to CSVRPTGRYSSSYEQYF.